Below, 30 T cell receptor beta chains from the same sample are listed, as sequenced in a study of PD-1 blockade in classical Hodgkin lymphoma. Repertoires were generated with immunoSEQ multiplex PCR, while TCRdb's copy carries only in-frame clones and drops some. The repertoire holds 25,000 to 35,000 clones, with over 65% as singletons. Every one of the patients relapsed after autologous stem cell transplantation (brentuximab vedotin exposure was variable). Material: peripheral blood mononuclear cells (PBMCs), obtained before the second cycle of nivolumab. These receptor sequences come from a human donor with classical Hodgkin lymphoma.

The genes are TRBV15 and TRBJ2-3; 7 positions match TRBD2. The J segment lost 3 bases and the V segment lost 3 bases, leaving 6 bases of the junction unmatched. The CDR3 loop spans 15 amino acids. Per the germline V gene, CDR1 is LNHNV and CDR2 is YYDKDF (reference sequence). This chain's CDR3 is CATSSLAGLTDTQYF. The CDR3 DNA reads as TGTGCCACCAGCAGTTTAGCGGGTTTAACAGATACGCAGTATTTT.

This chain joins TRBV9 and TRBJ2-3; D perhaps matches TRBD2 (7 bases). This CDR3 contains 15 residues. Germline lookup yields CDR1 SGDLS and CDR2 YYNGEE. Trimming cost V 2 bases and J 2 bases, with 12 bases left between them. CDR3 region: CASSVGRGPTDTQYF. The CDR3 region has the DNA TGTGCCAGCAGCGTCGGGCGGGGGCCCACAGATACGCAGTATTTT.

CDR3 DNA: TGTGCCAGCAGCTTAGGACGCCGAGCCTACGAGCAGTACTTC. Translated, it gives CASSLGRRAYEQYF. V usage is TRBV7-8 and J usage is TRBJ2-7; D gene unclear. Germline values: CDR1 SGHVS, CDR2 FQNEAQ. This CDR3 spans 14 amino acids. V was clipped by 1 base and J by 2 bases, with 9 bases between them.

The genes are TRBV7-2 and TRBJ1-1; no firm D call. The CDR3 is made up of 15 amino acids. Germline V gives CDR1 SGHTA, CDR2 FQGNSA. Trimming removed 0 bases at V and 0 bases at J, with 8 bases between. The CDR3, as DNA: TGTGCCAGCAGCTTAGCGGTTGAGATGAACACTGAAGCTTTCTTT. Its translation: CASSLAVEMNTEAFF.

The rearrangement links TRBV19 to TRBJ1-2, with 7 bases fitting TRBD1. J was trimmed by 2 bases and V by 4 bases; bases with no gene match: 7. This CDR3 contains 15 residues. Germline V gene data show CDR1 as LNHDA and CDR2 as SQIVND (reference sequence). The CDR3 DNA reads as TGTGCCAGTAGTACTAAGGACAGGAAAAACTATGGCTACACCTTC. This codes for CASSTKDRKNYGYTF.

CDR3 sequence: CASSKGIERGFTDTQYF. In DNA, the CDR3 is TGTGCCAGCAGCAAAGGCATAGAGCGGGGATTCACAGATACGCAGTATTTT. The chain employs TRBV11-3 and TRBJ2-3; 7 nucleotides agree with TRBD2. The CDR3 consists of 17 residues. Looked up from germline, CDR1 is SGHNT and CDR2 is YENEEA. V lost 5 bases, J lost 2 bases, and 13 bases stayed unmatched.

The chain employs TRBV27 and TRBJ2-7, with D perhaps matching TRBD2 (6 bases). This CDR3 region has 16 residues. The V gene's germline CDR1 is MNHEY and CDR2 SMNVEV (reference sequence). V gave up 5 bases and J gave up 2 bases, with 19 bases separating them. The CDR3 bases are TGTGCCAGCAGTCCCTCGGTGGGGGGAAGGACCTACGAGCAGTACGTC. Its translation is CASSPSVGGRTYEQYV.

The CDR3 sequence: CASSQDRKDEQFF. CDR3 nucleotide sequence: TGCGCCAGCAGCCAAGATCGAAAGGATGAGCAGTTCTTC. The chain carries TRBV4-3 and TRBJ2-1, with D hard to call. Trimming pared 0 bases from V and 8 bases from J, leaving 8 bases between. The germline V gene encodes CDR1 LGHNA and CDR2 YSLEER. The CDR3 extends over 13 amino acids.

The rearrangement uses TRBV6-5 and TRBJ1-2; 7 bases agree with TRBD1. The CDR3 consists of 14 residues. CDR1 is MNHEY and CDR2 is SVGAGI in the germline V gene. The J segment lost 6 bases and the V segment lost 6 bases, leaving 10 bases of the junction unmatched. DNA for the CDR3: TGTGCCAGCAGACAAAGCGGGACAGTCCATGGCTACACCTTC. Protein sequence: CASRQSGTVHGYTF.

CDR3 loop: CASSARTGSYEQYF. The CDR3 nucleotides are TGTGCCAGCAGCGCTCGAACTGGCTCCTACGAGCAGTACTTC. The chain combines TRBV9 with TRBJ2-7, with no clear D. Germline CDR1 reads SGDLS; CDR2 reads YYNGEE. The CDR3 has 14 amino acids. Trimming removed 3 bases from V and 0 bases from J, with 10 bases in between.

In this sample, this clone turned up a few times. The rearrangement links TRBV5-1 to TRBJ2-7; 10 nucleotides match TRBD2. V lost 4 bases, J lost 5 bases, and 3 bases stayed unmatched. The CDR3 loop spans 13 amino acids. Per the germline V gene, CDR1 is SGHRS and CDR2 is YFSETQ. The CDR3 reads CASSVTSGHEQYV. The CDR3 DNA reads TGCGCCAGCAGCGTGACTAGCGGGCACGAGCAGTACGTC.

This rearrangement joins TRBV4-3 to TRBJ2-1; possibly TRBD1 for D (6 bases). Germline assignment: CDR1 LGHNA and CDR2 YSLEER. The CDR3 totals 14 residues. Trimming took off 6 bases at V and 9 bases at J, with 18 bases between the two ends. CDR3 region: CASSHLTGNGEQFF. CDR3 DNA: TGCGCCAGCAGTCACCTCACAGGGAATGGTGAGCAGTTCTTC.

The chain joins TRBV5-6 to TRBJ1-1, with D unclear. Germline assignment: CDR1 SGHDT and CDR2 YYEEEE. There are 15 residues in the CDR3. V was shortened by 0 bases and J by 7 bases, with 16 bases between the two germline ends. CDR3 in amino acids: CASSLGLLPVGEAFF. CDR3 nucleotides: TGTGCCAGCAGCTTGGGGTTGTTACCGGTGGGTGAAGCTTTCTTT.

This clone has only one observation. The chain combines TRBV4-2 with TRBJ1-1; the match to TRBD1 covers 9 bases. Germline V gene sequence: CDR1 LGHNA, CDR2 YNFKEQ. V dropped 4 bases and J dropped 3; count of bases not matched to a gene: 0. The CDR3 runs 13 residues. This CDR3 is CASSRTGDTEAFF. The CDR3 nucleotides are TGTGCCAGCAGCCGGACAGGGGACACTGAAGCTTTCTTT.

The V and J genes are TRBV19 and TRBJ2-2; D perhaps matches TRBD1 (6 bases). There are 14 residues in the CDR3. Trimming stripped 5 bases from V and 6 bases from J, with 13 bases between. Germline CDR1 LNHDA, CDR2 SQIVND (reference sequence). The CDR3 region has the DNA TGTGCCAGTAGTGGGGCCAGGGGAGCCGGGGAGCTGTTTTTT. Protein product: CASSGARGAGELFF.

The V and J genes are TRBV4-3 and TRBJ1-1; no firm D call. The germline V gene encodes CDR1 LGHNA and CDR2 YSLEER. This CDR3 is 14 amino acids long. Trimming took 0 bases from V and 6 from J, leaving 11 bases between them. The CDR3 loop reads CASSQDTRVPEAFF. The CDR3 nucleotides are TGCGCCAGCAGCCAAGACACGAGGGTTCCTGAAGCTTTCTTT.

Sample share makes this clone large (0.1 to 1%). This sequence joins TRBV6-5 and TRBJ1-1, with D possibly matching TRBD1 (6 bases). V shed 5 bases and J shed 6 bases, with 16 bases lying between them. Germline V gene data show CDR1 as MNHEY and CDR2 as SVGAGI. The CDR3 spans 14 residues. The CDR3 nucleotides are TGTGCCAGCAGTCACCAGGGGACGGGTTCTGAAGCTTTCTTT. Translated: CASSHQGTGSEAFF.

This clone was detected only a few times. DNA for the CDR3: TGCGCCAGCTCCCGGGGGACAGGGACCTACGAGCAGTACTTC. Its translation: CASSRGTGTYEQYF. The chain uses TRBV23-1 and TRBJ2-7; 9 positions agree with TRBD1. TRBV23-1 is designated an ORF whose function remains uncertain. V gave up 8 bases and J gave up 2 bases; unmatched junction bases: 7. The length of the CDR3 is 14 residues.

The V call is TRBV28, the J call TRBJ1-5; possible D gene TRBD1, 6 bases. Germline assignment: CDR1 MDHEN and CDR2 SYDVKM. The V end lost 6 bases, the J end lost 10 bases, and 19 bases lay between the germline ends. The CDR3 has 14 amino acids. In nucleotides, the CDR3 is TGTGCCAGCAGGAAACAGGGCCCGTTCTATCCCCAGCATTTT. Residues: CASRKQGPFYPQHF.

The rearrangement joins TRBV25-1 to TRBJ1-5, with TRBD1 matching 8 bases. From germline, CDR1 is MGHDK and CDR2 SYGVNS. This CDR3 contains 16 residues. The V and J ends lost 6 bases and 0 bases, in that order; junction bases with no gene match: 7. DNA of the CDR3: TGTGCCAGCAGCCCGTACGACAGGGGTAGCAATCAGCCCCAGCATTTT. Its protein product is CASSPYDRGSNQPQHF.

The gene calls are TRBV19 and TRBJ1-5; TRBD1 matches at 10 bases. Trimming at V came to 5 bases and at J to 0 bases, leaving 7 bases not matched to a gene. Germline CDR1 is LNHDA and CDR2 is SQIVND (reference sequence). The length of the CDR3 is 17 residues. This CDR3 reads CASSFRDRGLSNQPQHF. CDR3 DNA sequence: TGTGCCAGTAGTTTCCGGGACAGGGGCCTTAGCAATCAGCCCCAGCATTTT.

J is TRBJ1-2 and V is TRBV5-6; 12 bases fit TRBD1. CDR1 and CDR2 (germline): SGHDT, YYEEEE. The J segment lost 5 bases and the V segment lost 1 base, leaving 9 bases of the junction unmatched. This CDR3 is 17 amino acids long. CDR3 DNA sequence: TGTGCCAGCAGCTTGCTGTCGGGGACAGGGGGCAGGTATGGCTACACCTTC. Amino acid sequence: CASSLLSGTGGRYGYTF.

The chain recombines TRBV7-2 with TRBJ1-1, with a weak D call TRBD1 (5 bases). Trimming removed 5 bases from V and 0 bases from J, with 13 bases in between. CDR1 is SGHTA, CDR2 FQGNSA, per germline. The CDR3 totals 15 residues. This CDR3 reads CASSPGGGLNTEAFF. The CDR3 nucleotides are TGTGCCAGCAGCCCTGGGGGGGGTCTGAACACTGAAGCTTTCTTT.

The J gene is TRBJ2-7, the V gene TRBV11-2; unclear D gene. There are 12 residues in the CDR3. Germline CDR1 reads SGHAT; CDR2 reads FQNNGV. Trimming shortened V by 1 base and J by 5 bases, and 6 bases separated the two germline ends. The CDR3: CASSLVGHEQYV. Written as DNA, the CDR3 is TGTGCCAGCAGCTTAGTGGGCCACGAGCAGTACGTC.

The rearrangement uses TRBV9 and TRBJ2-5; D may be TRBD1 (6 bases). The germline V gene encodes CDR1 SGDLS and CDR2 YYNGEE. The CDR3 sequence is 15 residues long. Trimming stripped 0 bases from V and 5 bases from J, with 14 bases between. The CDR3: CASSVEGRGSETQYF. The DNA for the CDR3 is TGTGCCAGCAGCGTAGAAGGCAGGGGCTCCGAGACCCAGTACTTC.

The genes are TRBV10-3 and TRBJ1-4; D not resolved. The CDR3 extends over 15 amino acids. Trimming stripped 0 bases from V and 6 bases from J, with 11 bases between. Per germline, CDR1 ENHRY and CDR2 SYGVKD. The CDR3 sequence is CAISESRASDEKLFF. The CDR3 nucleotides read TGTGCCATCAGTGAGTCGAGGGCCTCGGATGAAAAACTGTTTTTT.

This clone was counted a few times. The chain couples TRBV28 to TRBJ1-1; tentatively, D is TRBD1 (6 bases). Germline CDR1 is MDHEN and CDR2 is SYDVKM. The CDR3 extends over 15 amino acids. V lost 4 bases and J lost 0, with 12 bases in between. The CDR3 protein is CASSSAGTLNTEAFF. The CDR3 nucleotides are TGTGCCAGCAGTTCAGCCGGGACACTGAACACTGAAGCTTTCTTT.

This chain links TRBV4-2 with TRBJ1-2; D unclear. The CDR3 has 16 amino acids. V was cut by 0 bases and J by 5 bases, with 16 bases left in between. Germline assignment: CDR1 LGHNA and CDR2 YNFKEQ. Here the CDR3 DNA reads TGTGCCAGCAGCCAAGAGGCTCGAGTTTTGGGTTATGGCTACACCTTC. Encoded protein: CASSQEARVLGYGYTF.

The chain recombines TRBV7-8 with TRBJ1-2; no definite D call. CDR3 length: 14 residues. The germline V gene encodes CDR1 SGHVS and CDR2 FQNEAQ. Trimming removed 4 bases from V and 4 bases from J, with 13 bases in between. In nucleotides, the CDR3 is TGTGCCAGCAGCTCCCCCAAAGGCCTCTATGGCTACACCTTC. Translation: CASSSPKGLYGYTF.

The chain combines TRBV12-5 with TRBJ1-2; no clear D gene. Trimming pared 6 bases from V and 5 bases from J, leaving 10 bases between. Germline CDR1 reads LGHNT; CDR2 reads FRNRAP. CDR3 length: 12 residues. The CDR3 DNA reads as TGTGCTAGTGGCCTTCCCATATATGGCTACACCTTC. It translates to CASGLPIYGYTF.